The 16 T cell receptor beta chains in this list originate from one sample, sequenced in a study of patients and donors after allogeneic stem cell transplantation. A single record per CDR3 protein comes from TCRdb applying MiXCR to the RT-PCR reads. Of 70,000 to 95,000 distinct CDR3 sequences listed, roughly 5.1% are singletons. The material sequenced was blood, either unsorted or a sorted T cell fraction (not recorded which). These TCRs come from a human donor who was either an allogeneic HSCT recipient or a stem cell or donor lymphocyte infusion donor (not recorded which). It is not recorded whose cells these are; they may come from a transplant donor.

This clonotype was seen many times. This chain joins TRBV6-6 and TRBJ2-5, with D possibly called TRBD1 or TRBD2 (5 bases each). Germline CDR1 MNHNY, CDR2 SVGAGI (reference sequence). The CDR3 has 13 residues. Trimming took off 2 bases at V and 4 bases at J, with 8 bases between the two ends. In nucleotides, the CDR3 is TGTGCCAGCAGTTACGGGGGTTCAGAGACCCAGTACTTC. Encoded protein: CASSYGGSETQYF.

In this sample, this clonotype turned up many times. The V call is TRBV18, the J call TRBJ1-4; TRBD1 might be the D (6 bases). Germline V CDR1 and CDR2: KGHSH, LQKENI. The germline V and J ends were trimmed by 1 base and 2 bases, with 11 bases remaining between them. The CDR3 runs 16 residues. The CDR3 DNA sequence: TGTGCCAGCTCACCACGGGGGGGGCTCACTAATGAAAAACTGTTTTTT. Translated: CASSPRGGLTNEKLFF.

This clonotype was detected ten times or more. The chain employs TRBV2 and TRBJ2-6, with D hard to call. V dropped 7 bases and J dropped 0 bases, with 4 bases sitting between them. Per germline, CDR1 SNHLY and CDR2 FYNNEI. The CDR3 loop spans 13 amino acids. The CDR3 nucleotides read TGTGCCAGCAAGTTCTCTGGGGCCAACGTCCTGACTTTC. Translating gives CASKFSGANVLTF.

This clonotype was counted ten times or more. This chain uses TRBV5-1 with TRBJ1-1; D perhaps matches TRBD1 (6 bases). This CDR3 comprises 16 residues. V was trimmed by 8 bases and J by 1 base, leaving 21 bases between them. The germline V gene has CDR1 SGHRS and CDR2 YFSETQ. The DNA of the CDR3 is TGCGCCAGTCATCTCGGGGGCCAGGTGGGGAACACTGAAGCTTTCTTT. Translated: CASHLGGQVGNTEAFF.

This clonotype was counted between two and nine times. The chain employs TRBV20-1 and TRBJ1-2; D gene ambiguous. The CDR3 is 16 amino acids. Trimming shortened V by 6 bases and J by 3 bases, and 23 bases separated the two germline ends. Looked up from germline, CDR1 is DFQATT and CDR2 is SNEGSKA (reference sequence). The CDR3 protein is CSARAPGGKLYYGYTF. CDR3 nucleotide sequence: TGCAGTGCAAGGGCCCCCGGCGGGAAGCTATACTATGGCTACACCTTC.

This clonotype showed up many times. The CDR3 DNA reads TGCGCCAGCAGCTCCAGGGTGGGTAGGGATGAGCAGTTCTTC. Protein product: CASSSRVGRDEQFF. This rearrangement joins TRBV5-1 to TRBJ2-1; weak D call: TRBD1 (5 bases). In germline, CDR1 is SGHRS, CDR2 YFSETQ. The CDR3 sequence is 14 residues long. V was cut by 3 bases and J by 8 bases, with 15 bases left in between.

The table lists this clonotype with many counts. The chain couples TRBV7-2 to TRBJ2-7; 7 bases fit TRBD2. This CDR3 has 15 residues. Germline V gene data show CDR1 as SGHTA and CDR2 as FQGNSA. Trimming removed 5 bases from V and 4 bases from J; junction bases left unmatched: 11. In DNA form, the CDR3 reads TGTGCCAGCAGCCCATGGGCTAGCGGAACATACGAGCAGTACTTC. Its protein is CASSPWASGTYEQYF.

This clonotype was counted at least ten times. J is TRBJ2-7 and V is TRBV7-8, with 12 bases identical to TRBD2. Germline V gene data show CDR1 as SGHVS and CDR2 as FQNEAQ. V was pared by 5 bases and J by 6 bases, with 8 bases of the junction left unmatched. The CDR3 runs 15 residues. CDR3 sequence: CASSATSGGRSEQYF. In nucleotides, the CDR3 is TGTGCCAGCAGCGCTACTAGCGGGGGGCGAAGCGAGCAGTACTTC.

This clonotype was seen many times. Here the CDR3 reads CASSSREVRNTGELFF. The CDR3 region has the DNA TGCGCCAGCAGCTCGAGGGAGGTTCGGAACACCGGGGAGCTGTTTTTT. The chain employs TRBV5-1 and TRBJ2-2, with D possibly being TRBD2 (6 bases). The CDR3 has 16 amino acids. CDR1 SGHRS and CDR2 YFSETQ come from the germline V gene. V was pared by 3 bases and J by 1 base, with 13 bases between.

This clonotype was seen at least ten times. This chain links TRBV10-1 with TRBJ2-3; D unclear. Trimming left V 3 bases short and J 0 bases short, with 10 bases between. This CDR3 is built from 15 residues. Looked up from germline, CDR1 is WNHNN and CDR2 is SYGVQD (reference sequence). The CDR3 is CASSDRTPSTDTQYF. CDR3 nucleotide sequence: TGCGCCAGCAGTGACCGAACCCCTAGCACAGATACGCAGTATTTT.

This clonotype was picked up many times. This chain links TRBV24-1 with TRBJ1-2; D may be TRBD1 (6 bases). The CDR3 has 14 amino acids. Germline lookup yields CDR1 KGHDR and CDR2 SFDVKD. V lost 4 bases, J lost 2 bases, and 10 bases lay in between. The CDR3 loop is CATSDFDRNYGYTF. The CDR3 DNA reads TGTGCCACCAGTGACTTCGACAGGAACTATGGCTACACCTTC.

By proportion, this clonotype is medium-sized. The chain carries TRBV12-3 or TRBV12-4 and TRBJ1-1, with a tentative D call TRBD1 (5 bases). V lost 5 bases, J lost 5 bases, and 21 bases lay in between. This CDR3 contains 16 residues. In DNA form, the CDR3 reads TGTGCCAGCAGTCCCCTTGTAGGGGCAAAGGGGACTGAAGCTTTCTTT. It is translated as CASSPLVGAKGTEAFF.

At least ten counts were recorded for this clonotype. This chain links TRBV5-8 with TRBJ1-1, with 8 bases lining up with TRBD1. Germline lookup yields CDR1 SGHTS and CDR2 YDEGEE. J lost 4 bases, V lost 0 bases, and 2 bases had no gene match. The CDR3 has 14 residues. The CDR3 nucleotides are TGTGCCAGCAGCTTGGGCACAGGGGGCACTGAAGCTTTCTTT. This gives the protein CASSLGTGGTEAFF.

This clonotype was seen at least ten times. The rearrangement links TRBV4-1 to TRBJ2-3; possibly TRBD2 for D (6 bases). Germline CDR1 and CDR2: MGHRA and YSYEKL. V was pared by 2 bases and J by 0 bases, with 21 bases between. The CDR3 sequence is 19 residues long. The CDR3 protein is CASSQKGLGLGASTDTQYF. DNA of the CDR3: TGCGCCAGCAGCCAAAAGGGTCTGGGACTCGGAGCTAGCACAGATACGCAGTATTTT.

This clonotype showed up many times. The genes are TRBV4-1 and TRBJ1-5; D not resolved. CDR1 is MGHRA, CDR2 YSYEKL, per germline. Between the trimmed V and J ends, which lost 0 bases and 3 bases, there was a span of 6 bases. CDR3 length: 14 amino acids. The CDR3 sequence: CASSQDTYNQPQHF. The CDR3 coding sequence is TGCGCCAGCAGCCAAGATACATACAATCAGCCCCAGCATTTT.

The chain links TRBV27 to TRBJ2-7, with TRBD2 matching 15 bases. J was trimmed by 7 bases and V by 3 bases; bases with no gene match: 13. This CDR3 has 18 residues. CDR1 MNHEY and CDR2 SMNVEV come from the germline V gene (reference sequence). CDR3 sequence (DNA): TGTGCCAGCAGTTTGCGCCTCCCGGGACTAGCGGGGGGCGGGGAGCAGTACTTC. Amino acids: CASSLRLPGLAGGGEQYF.